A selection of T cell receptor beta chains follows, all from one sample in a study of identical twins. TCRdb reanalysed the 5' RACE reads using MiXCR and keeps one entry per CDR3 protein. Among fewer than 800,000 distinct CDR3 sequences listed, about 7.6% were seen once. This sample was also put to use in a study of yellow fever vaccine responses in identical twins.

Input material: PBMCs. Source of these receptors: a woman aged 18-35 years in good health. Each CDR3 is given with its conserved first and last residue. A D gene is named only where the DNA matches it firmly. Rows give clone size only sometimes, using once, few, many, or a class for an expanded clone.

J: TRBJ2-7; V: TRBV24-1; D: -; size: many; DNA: TGTGCCACCAGTGACGCCAACGGCTACGAGCAGTACTTC; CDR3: CATSDANGYEQYF
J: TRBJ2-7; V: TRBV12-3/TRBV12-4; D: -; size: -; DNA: TGTGCCAGCAGTTCCGAGGGCCTAGGCTCCTACGAGCAGTACTTC; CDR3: CASSSEGLGSYEQYF
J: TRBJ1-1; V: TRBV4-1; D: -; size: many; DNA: TGCGCCAGCAGCCAAGAGCATGCAGTATCGAACACTGAAGCTTTCTTT; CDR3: CASSQEHAVSNTEAFF
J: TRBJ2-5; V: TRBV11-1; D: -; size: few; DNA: TGTGCCAGCAGCTTTGGGCCAGACCAAGAGACCCAGTACTTC; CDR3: CASSFGPDQETQYF
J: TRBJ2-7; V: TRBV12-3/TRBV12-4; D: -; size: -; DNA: TGTGCCAGCGGGTGGGGCTTTCTTTACGAGCAGTACTTC; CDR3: CASGWGFLYEQYF
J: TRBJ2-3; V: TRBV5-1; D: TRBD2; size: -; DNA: TGCGCCAGCAGCCCGCGGACTAGCGGGGGGACAGATACGCAGTATTTT; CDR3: CASSPRTSGGTDTQYF
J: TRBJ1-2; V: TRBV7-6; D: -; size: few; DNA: TGTGCCAGCAGCTCAGGAGGGGGGGTCGGCTACACCTTC; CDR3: CASSSGGGVGYTF
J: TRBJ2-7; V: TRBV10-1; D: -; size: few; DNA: TGCGCCAGCAGTGAAGGCCCGCGGAGGAGCTCCTACGAGCAGTACTTC; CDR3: CASSEGPRRSSYEQYF
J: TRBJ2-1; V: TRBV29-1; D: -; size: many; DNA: TGCAGCGTCTCACCCGCATACAGTGAGCAGTTCTTC; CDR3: CSVSPAYSEQFF
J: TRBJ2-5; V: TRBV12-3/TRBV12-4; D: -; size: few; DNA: TGTGCCAGCAGTCCCAGCGGGACAACCCAAGAGACCCAGTACTTC; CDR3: CASSPSGTTQETQYF
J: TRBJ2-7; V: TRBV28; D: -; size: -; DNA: TGTGCCAGCAATCCGTCCGTGTGGCGCTCCTACGAGCAGTACTTC; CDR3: CASNPSVWRSYEQYF
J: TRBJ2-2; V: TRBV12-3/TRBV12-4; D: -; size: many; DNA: TGTGCCACAGCGGTTCGTGAGATCGGGGAGCTGTTTTTT; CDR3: CATAVREIGELFF
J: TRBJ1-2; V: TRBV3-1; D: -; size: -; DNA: TGTGCCAGCAGCCTCGGGACACCAACTAACTATGGCTACACCTTC; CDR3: CASSLGTPTNYGYTF
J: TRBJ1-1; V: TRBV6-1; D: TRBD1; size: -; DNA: TGTGCCAGCAGTCCACCGGCCTATACAGGGGGCCTTTTTAACACTGAAGCTTTCTTT; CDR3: CASSPPAYTGGLFNTEAFF
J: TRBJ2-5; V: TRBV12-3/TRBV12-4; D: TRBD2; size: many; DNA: TGTGCCAGCAGGAAAGCGGGAGTCCAAGAGACCCAGTACTTC; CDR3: CASRKAGVQETQYF
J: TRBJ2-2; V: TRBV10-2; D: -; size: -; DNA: TGCGCCAGCAAGGGGATGGCGGGATTGGGTAACGGGGAGCTGTTTTTT; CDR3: CASKGMAGLGNGELFF
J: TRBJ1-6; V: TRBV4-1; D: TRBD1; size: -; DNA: TGCGCCAGCAGCCACGACCCAGGGACAGCCGACAATTCACCCCTCCACTTT; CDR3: CASSHDPGTADNSPLHF
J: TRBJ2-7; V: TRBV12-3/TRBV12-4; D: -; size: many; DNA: TGTGCCAGCCGGGGGGCGATTAAAGGATCCTACGAGCAGTACTTC; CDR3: CASRGAIKGSYEQYF
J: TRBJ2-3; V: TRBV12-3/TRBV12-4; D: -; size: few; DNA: TGTGCCAGCAGTTTCGGGCTAGGGGGTACGCAGTATTTT; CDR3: CASSFGLGGTQYF
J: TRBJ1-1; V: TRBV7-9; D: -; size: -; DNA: TGTGCCAGCAGCCCTCCAGGGGTGGGGAACACTGAAGCTTTCTTT; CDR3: CASSPPGVGNTEAFF
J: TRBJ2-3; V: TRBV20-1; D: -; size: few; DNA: TGCAGTGCTAGCTTCATAGCGGGACAGGCAGATACGCAGTATTTT; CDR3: CSASFIAGQADTQYF
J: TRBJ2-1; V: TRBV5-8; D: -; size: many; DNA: TGTGCCAGCAGCTTGGACTTAGGCTTGCGGGATAAAAATGAGCAGTTCTTC; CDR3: CASSLDLGLRDKNEQFF
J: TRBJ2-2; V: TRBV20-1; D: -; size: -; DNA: TGCAGTGCTAGAGGGCTCGGGGAGCTGTTTTTT; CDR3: CSARGLGELFF
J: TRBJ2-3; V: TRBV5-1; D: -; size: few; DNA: TGCGCCAGCAGCTTGATTCTAGGAACAGATACGCAGTATTTT; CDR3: CASSLILGTDTQYF
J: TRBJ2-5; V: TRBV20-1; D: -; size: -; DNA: TGCAGTGCTCTGCGGGAAGAAGAGACCCAGTACTTC; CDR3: CSALREEETQYF
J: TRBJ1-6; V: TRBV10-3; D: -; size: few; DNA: TGTGCCATCAAAAGTCTGCGAGATAATTCACCCCTCCACTTT; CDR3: CAIKSLRDNSPLHF
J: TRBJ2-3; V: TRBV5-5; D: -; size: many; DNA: TGTGCCAGCAGCTTCACGGACCCAGATACGCAGTATTTT; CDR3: CASSFTDPDTQYF
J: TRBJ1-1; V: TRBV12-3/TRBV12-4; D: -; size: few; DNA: TGTGCCAGCAGGGCCGAGGGCGGCGGGGCTTTCTTT; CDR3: CASRAEGGGAFF
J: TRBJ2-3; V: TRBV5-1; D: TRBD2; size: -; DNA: TGCGCCAGCAGCTTGGGGGGACTAGCGAGCACAGATACGCAGTATTTT; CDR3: CASSLGGLASTDTQYF
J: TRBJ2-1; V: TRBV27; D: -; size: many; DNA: TGTGCCAGCAGTTTATCGGCCGCGGGCGAGCAGTTCTTC; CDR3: CASSLSAAGEQFF
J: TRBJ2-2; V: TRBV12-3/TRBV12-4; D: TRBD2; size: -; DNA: TGTGCCAGCAGTAGGCGACTAGCCAGAGAGGATACCGGGGAGCTGTTTTTT; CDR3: CASSRRLAREDTGELFF
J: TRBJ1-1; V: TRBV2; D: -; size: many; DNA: TGTGCCAGCAGTGTGGGCCGCCGGCTGAACACTGAAGCTTTCTTT; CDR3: CASSVGRRLNTEAFF
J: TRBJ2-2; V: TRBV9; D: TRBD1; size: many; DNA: TGTGCCAGCAGCGCGAGTCAGGGGGATGCGAACACCGGCGAGCTGTTTTTT; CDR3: CASSASQGDANTGELFF
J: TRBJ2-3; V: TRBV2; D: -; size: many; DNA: TGTGCCAGCAGTGAAGCAAGGACCCCCGGGGATACGCAGTATTTT; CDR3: CASSEARTPGDTQYF
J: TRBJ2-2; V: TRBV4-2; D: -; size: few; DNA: TGTGCCAGCAGCAAGCGCGGGGCAGGGACAGCCACGAACACCGGGGAGCTGTTTTTT; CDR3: CASSKRGAGTATNTGELFF
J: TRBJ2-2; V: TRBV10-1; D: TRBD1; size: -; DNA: TGCGCCAGCAGTGATTCAGGGGGCGGATGGACCGGGGAGCTGTTTTTT; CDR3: CASSDSGGGWTGELFF
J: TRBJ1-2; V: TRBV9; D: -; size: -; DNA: TGTGCCAGCAGCGTAGGGACGGGATACCCTGGCTACACCTTC; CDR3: CASSVGTGYPGYTF
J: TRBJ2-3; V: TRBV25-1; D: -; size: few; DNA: TGTGCCAGCAGTGCGGGGCGGAGAGATACGCAGTATTTT; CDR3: CASSAGRRDTQYF
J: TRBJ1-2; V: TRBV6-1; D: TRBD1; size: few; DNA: TGTGCCAGCAAAGGTCAGGGGGCGCTCGGCTACACCTTC; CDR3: CASKGQGALGYTF
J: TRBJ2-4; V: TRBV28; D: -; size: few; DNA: TGTGCCAGCACCCTCTTCCGGGGGATGCAAGCCAAAAACATTCAGTACTTC; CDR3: CASTLFRGMQAKNIQYF
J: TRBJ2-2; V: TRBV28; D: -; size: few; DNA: TGTGCCAGCAGCCCAATGGGTTGGGTTTCCGTCTCATCCGGGGAGCTGTTTTTT; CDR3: CASSPMGWVSVSSGELFF
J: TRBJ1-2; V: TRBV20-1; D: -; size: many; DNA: TGCAGTGCTAGGGGTAGGACAGCCAAACCTAACTATGGCTACACCTTC; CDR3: CSARGRTAKPNYGYTF
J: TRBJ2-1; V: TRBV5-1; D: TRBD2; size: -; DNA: TGCGCCAGCAGCTTGGCCGCTACTAGCGGGATATACAATGAGCAGTTCTTC; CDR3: CASSLAATSGIYNEQFF
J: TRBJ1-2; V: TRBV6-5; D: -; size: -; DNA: TGTGCCAGCAGCCAAACAGGGTTCGGCTACACCTTC; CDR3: CASSQTGFGYTF
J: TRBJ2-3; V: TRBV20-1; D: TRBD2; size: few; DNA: TGCAGTGCTAGAGAGAGCGGGGGGGCCCCAGATACGCAGTATTTT; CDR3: CSARESGGAPDTQYF
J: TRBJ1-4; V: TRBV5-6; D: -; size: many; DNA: TGTGCCAGCAGCTTGTCTTCGGAAAAACTGTTTTTT; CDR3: CASSLSSEKLFF
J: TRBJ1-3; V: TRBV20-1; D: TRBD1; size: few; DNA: TGCAGTGCTAGAGACAGGGGGCACAACACCATATATTTT; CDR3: CSARDRGHNTIYF
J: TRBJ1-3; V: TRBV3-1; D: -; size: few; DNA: TGTGCCAGCAGGGAGAGAAACACCATATATTTT; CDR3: CASRERNTIYF
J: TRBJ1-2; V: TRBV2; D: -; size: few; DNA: TGTGCCAGCAGTGAAATAGGACACGAAAACTATGGCTACACCTTC; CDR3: CASSEIGHENYGYTF